This T cell receptor (beta chain) was captured in a study of beta chain features in type 1 diabetes. Study-wide results and caveats: TCRB CDR3s were moderately but significantly shorter in Type 1 diabetes patients in all four CD4+ subsets.

The isolated RNA, all of it, was reverse transcribed, so expressed TCRB transcripts were what got sequenced. The assay was immunoSEQ multiplex PCR, and TCRdb's table has in-frame clones only and misses some. The data show nearly 700,000 clones, roughly 13% seen once. V gave up 9 bases and J gave up 6 bases; unmatched junction bases: 13. This CDR3 is built from 16 residues. The germline CDR1 and CDR2 sequences are SNHLY and FYNNEI. Notes on this clone: Antigen specificity is unknown.

The sample was naive CD4+ T cells from blood. The chain is built from TRBV2 and TRBJ1-4; TRBD1 matches at 10 bases. This receptor was taken from a man aged 18 to 30 with type 1 diabetes. CDR3 sequence: CASFRDRGPWDEKLFF. CDR3 bases: TGTGCCAGTTTCCGGGACAGGGGCCCTTGGGATGAAAAACTGTTTTTT.